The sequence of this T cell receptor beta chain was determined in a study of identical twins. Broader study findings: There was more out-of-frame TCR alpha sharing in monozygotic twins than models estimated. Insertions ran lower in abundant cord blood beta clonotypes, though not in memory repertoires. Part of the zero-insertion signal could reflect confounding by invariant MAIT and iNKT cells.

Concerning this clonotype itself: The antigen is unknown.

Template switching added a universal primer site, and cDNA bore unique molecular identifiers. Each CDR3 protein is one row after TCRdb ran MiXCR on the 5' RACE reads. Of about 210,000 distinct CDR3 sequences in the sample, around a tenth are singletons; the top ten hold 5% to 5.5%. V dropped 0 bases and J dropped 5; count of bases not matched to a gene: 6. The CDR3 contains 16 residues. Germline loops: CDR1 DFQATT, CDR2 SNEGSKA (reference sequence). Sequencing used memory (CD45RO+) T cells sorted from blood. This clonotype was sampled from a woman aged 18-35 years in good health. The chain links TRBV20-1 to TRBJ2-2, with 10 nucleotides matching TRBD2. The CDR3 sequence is CSAREPLAGETGELFF. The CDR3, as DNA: TGCAGTGCTAGAGAACCCCTAGCGGGAGAGACCGGGGAGCTGTTTTTT.